These 22 T cell receptor beta chains originate from one sample sequenced in a study of cytomegalovirus exposure and HLA in healthy donors. PCR primers comprised 60 Vbeta and 13 Jbeta primers. Sequencing was performed with immunoSEQ multiplex PCR; in TCRdb, only in-frame clones are kept and a portion is missing. The repertoire holds over 110,000 clones, with 75% to 85% as singletons. Sequenced material: PBMCs. Every receptor here comes from a middle-aged man in good health and CMV-seronegative.

The V call is TRBV11-2, the J call TRBJ2-3; possibly TRBD2 for D (6 bases). The CDR3 has 14 residues. V lost 2 bases, J lost 5 bases, and 11 bases lay in between. Looked up from germline, CDR1 is SGHAT and CDR2 is FQNNGV. Here the CDR3 reads CASSLQRAGDTQYF. The CDR3 region has the DNA TGTGCCAGCAGCTTACAGCGGGCTGGAGATACGCAGTATTTT. Combining the CDR3 with reference TRBV11-2 and TRBJ2-3 gives the whole variable domain EAGVAQSPRYKIIEKRQSVAFWCNPISGHATLYWYQQILGQGPKLLIQFQNNGVVDDSQLPKDRFSAERLKGVDSTLKIQPAKLEDSAVYLCASSLQRAGDTQYFGPGTRLTVL.

This chain links TRBV28 with TRBJ1-5; D not resolved. With 6 bases removed from V and 0 bases from J, the gap between germline ends came to 12 bases. The CDR3 sequence is 15 residues long. Germline-derived CDR1 and CDR2 are MDHEN and SYDVKM. The CDR3 region is CASSPIHGSNQPQHF. The CDR3 DNA sequence: TGTGCCAGCAGCCCAATCCACGGTAGCAATCAGCCCCAGCATTTT.

This clone was seen a handful of times. The rearrangement links TRBV30 to TRBJ1-3; the D is unclear. Germline assignment: CDR1 GTSNPN and CDR2 SVGIG (reference sequence). The CDR3 length is 13 residues. V lost 4 bases, J lost 1 base, and 8 bases lay in between. This chain's CDR3 is CAWTLQSGNTIYF. As DNA, the CDR3 is TGTGCCTGGACCCTCCAGTCTGGAAACACCATATATTTT.

V gene TRBV21-1 combines with J gene TRBJ1-1; the table's D call, TRBD1, has no DNA check behind it. TRBV21-1 is termed a pseudogene. This CDR3 comprises 15 residues. The CDR3 DNA reads as TGTGCCAGCAGCAACTTAAGGCGACAGGGAACTGAAGCTTTCTTT. Translation gives CASSNLRRQGTEAFF.

This chain uses TRBV6-5 with TRBJ2-7, with TRBD2 identical over 7 bases. V gave up 0 bases and J gave up 3 bases; unmatched junction bases: 2. CDR3 length: 14 residues. The germline V gene has CDR1 MNHEY and CDR2 SVGAGI. The CDR3 sequence: CASSYSGGYYEQYF. The CDR3 bases are TGTGCCAGCAGTTACTCGGGAGGGTACTACGAGCAGTACTTC.

The chain is built from TRBV5-1 and TRBJ1-1; a weak D match, TRBD1 (5 bases). This CDR3 spans 14 amino acids. Per the germline V gene, CDR1 is SGHRS and CDR2 is YFSETQ. Between the trimmed V and J ends, which lost 7 bases and 5 bases, there was a span of 18 bases. The CDR3 DNA is TGCGCCAGCGGGAAAGACCAGGGCGAAACTGAAGCTTTCTTT. Protein sequence: CASGKDQGETEAFF.

The chain joins TRBV27 to TRBJ2-2, with TRBD1 identical over 8 bases. Germline V gene sequence: CDR1 MNHEY, CDR2 SMNVEV (reference sequence). The ends lost 11 bases at V and 6 bases at J; junction bases unmatched: 17. CDR3 size: 16 residues. The CDR3 region is CASWTGRNAPAGELFF. The DNA for the CDR3 is TGTGCCTCTTGGACAGGGCGAAACGCGCCCGCCGGGGAGCTGTTTTTT.

This clone was picked up one time. V usage is TRBV28 and J usage is TRBJ2-5; the D gene is possibly TRBD1 (6 bases). V gave up 4 bases and J gave up 1 base, with 13 bases separating them. This CDR3 is 15 amino acids long. Germline CDR1 and CDR2: MDHEN and SYDVKM. The CDR3 protein is CASSYPGQIQETQYF. CDR3 nucleotides: TGTGCCAGCAGTTACCCAGGACAGATCCAAGAGACCCAGTACTTC.

The chain links TRBV7-9 to TRBJ2-7; the match to TRBD2 covers 11 bases. CDR1 and CDR2 (germline): SEHNR, FQNEAQ (reference sequence). The CDR3 contains 16 residues. The J segment lost 1 base and the V segment lost 2 bases, leaving 4 bases of the junction unmatched. The CDR3 sequence is CASSLTSGGTSYEQYF. As DNA, the CDR3 is TGTGCCAGCAGCTTAACTAGCGGGGGAACATCCTACGAGCAGTACTTC.

The chain combines TRBV7-3 with TRBJ2-5; 9 nucleotides align to TRBD2. The germline CDR1 and CDR2 sequences are SGHTA and FQGTGA. The CDR3 consists of 15 residues. V lost 2 bases, J lost 5 bases, and 6 bases stayed unmatched. The CDR3 coding sequence is TGTGCCAGCAGCTTAGGCGGGGGGGCCTCGGAGACCCAGTACTTC. This translates into CASSLGGGASETQYF.

Points on this clone: The same CDR3 arises from other DNA sequences in this sample as well. The rearrangement uses TRBV29-1 and TRBJ2-7, with 7 bases that match TRBD1. V trimming: 8 bases; J trimming: 3 bases; junction bases outside the gene matches: 13. The V gene's germline CDR1 is SQVTM and CDR2 ANQGSEA. The CDR3 is made up of 14 amino acids. The DNA for the CDR3 is TGCAGCCTGCCTGGGACAGATCTCTTCTACGAGCAGTACTTC. It specifies CSLPGTDLFYEQYF.

DNA for the CDR3: TGTGCCAGCAGCACCCCGGGGGGGCCAGATACGCAGTATTTT. This sequence encodes CASSTPGGPDTQYF. The chain is built from TRBV5-4 and TRBJ2-3; the match to TRBD2 covers 8 bases. Looked up from germline, CDR1 is SGHNT and CDR2 is YYREEE (reference sequence). This CDR3 region has 14 residues. With 4 bases clipped from V and 4 bases from J, the junction kept 5 bases outside the gene matches.

The sample holds a few counts of this clone. This sequence joins TRBV7-2 and TRBJ1-5, with TRBD1 matching 7 bases. This CDR3 has 14 residues. Germline V lookup: CDR1 SGHTA, CDR2 FQGNSA. The V segment lost 5 bases and the J segment 1 base; nucleotides outside the gene matches: 2. CDR3 region: CASSLQGSNQPQHF. In nucleotides, the CDR3 is TGTGCCAGCAGCCTACAGGGGAGCAATCAGCCCCAGCATTTT.

About this clone: Different DNA sequences within this sample yield the same CDR3. V is TRBV5-1 and J is TRBJ2-7; 11 positions match TRBD1. With V trimmed by 3 bases and J by 0 bases, 2 bases remained unmatched. From germline, CDR1 is SGHRS and CDR2 YFSETQ. The CDR3 has 15 amino acids. In DNA form, the CDR3 reads TGCGCCAGCAGCTGGGGACAGGGGGGCTCCTACGAGCAGTACTTC. Translating it yields CASSWGQGGSYEQYF.

The chain has TRBV5-1 and TRBJ1-1, with D possibly being TRBD1 (5 bases). The V end lost 4 bases, the J end lost 4 bases, and 11 bases lay between the germline ends. The CDR3 extends over 13 amino acids. Germline CDR1 is SGHRS and CDR2 is YFSETQ. CDR3 loop: CASSPMGGTEAFF. CDR3 nucleotide sequence: TGCGCCAGCAGCCCGATGGGGGGCACTGAAGCTTTCTTT.

The chain joins TRBV5-4 to TRBJ2-5, with D hard to call. The CDR3 contains 11 residues. The V gene's germline CDR1 is SGHNT and CDR2 YYREEE (reference sequence). V lost 4 bases, J lost 3 bases, and 4 bases lay in between. In nucleotides, the CDR3 is TGTGCCAGCAGCCGAGAAGAGACCCAGTACTTC. The encoded protein is CASSREETQYF.

The chain carries TRBV27 and TRBJ1-6; 9 bases match TRBD1. The trim removed 3 bases at V and 8 bases at J, leaving 11 bases unmatched. The germline V gene has CDR1 MNHEY and CDR2 SMNVEV (reference sequence). The CDR3 is made up of 17 amino acids. CDR3 loop: CASSLGAPGQGDSPLHF. CDR3 sequence (DNA): TGTGCCAGCAGTTTGGGAGCCCCGGGACAGGGTGATTCACCCCTCCACTTT.

The CDR3 spells CASSLGTGVTEAFF. CDR3 coding DNA: TGTGCCAGCAGTCTAGGGACAGGGGTAACTGAAGCTTTCTTT. The V gene is TRBV2, the J gene TRBJ1-1; 10 bases align to TRBD1. Germline V gene data show CDR1 as SNHLY and CDR2 as FYNNEI. The CDR3 consists of 14 residues. V trimming: 5 bases; J trimming: 5 bases; junction bases outside the gene matches: 5.

The chain carries TRBV18 and TRBJ1-2, with a possible D match to TRBD1 (6 bases). Germline CDR1 and CDR2: KGHSH and LQKENI. This CDR3 region has 13 residues. Trimming cost V 1 base and J 3 bases, with 6 bases left between them. The CDR3 DNA reads as TGTGCCAGCTCACCACAGGGGGACTATGGCTACACCTTC. Its translation: CASSPQGDYGYTF.

This chain connects TRBV7-9 to TRBJ1-1; D is possibly TRBD1 (6 bases). CDR1 and CDR2 (germline): SEHNR, FQNEAQ (reference sequence). V lost 5 bases, J lost 1 base, and 11 bases lay in between. The CDR3 has 14 residues. The CDR3 reads CASSQGQKNTEAFF. The CDR3 bases are TGTGCCAGCAGCCAAGGACAGAAGAACACTGAAGCTTTCTTT.

In its sample, this clone was seen once. The rearrangement uses TRBV9 and TRBJ2-2, with TRBD1 matching over 9 bases. V was pared by 3 bases and J by 2 bases, with 5 bases of the junction left unmatched. The CDR3 is 16 residues long. In germline, CDR1 is SGDLS, CDR2 YYNGEE. CDR3 residues: CASSERGQGNTGELFF. CDR3 in DNA: TGTGCCAGCAGCGAGAGGGGACAGGGCAACACCGGGGAGCTGTTTTTT.

The chain employs TRBV2 and TRBJ2-3, with 8 positions matching TRBD1. The germline gives CDR1 SNHLY, CDR2 FYNNEI. This CDR3 comprises 15 residues. Unmatched junction bases numbered 9, after V lost 6 bases and J lost 4 bases. The CDR3 DNA reads TGTGCCAGCAGGGAGGACAGGGTAATTGCAGATACGCAGTATTTT. This encodes CASREDRVIADTQYF.